This passage covers 19 T cell receptor beta chains from one sample sequenced in a study of vaccination and CD4 T cells after COVID-19. Treatment of the sample: approximately 11-day PBMC culture with coronavirus spike peptide pools or control peptides (ViraFEST assay). Sequencing of the DNA from cultured CD4+ T cells was carried out with the Oncomine TCR Beta short-read assay. MiXCR, applied by TCRdb to the PCR reads, yields one record per CDR3 protein. The data hold about 11,000 distinct CDR3 sequences, with 69% observed a single time. Their antigens are not known. Sequencing was performed on CD4+ T cells from blood, cultured in vitro. Receptor source: a human donor who had recovered from COVID-19.

V usage is TRBV20-1 and J usage is TRBJ2-1; 8 positions agree with TRBD2. The germline CDR1 and CDR2 sequences are DFQATT and SNEGSKA (reference sequence). The CDR3 contains 15 residues. J lost 2 bases, V lost 6 bases, and 9 bases had no gene match. The DNA for the CDR3 is TGCAGTGCCTACGACGGGCGGGGGGCCTACAATGAGCAGTTCTTC. It translates to CSAYDGRGAYNEQFF.

The chain couples TRBV28 to TRBJ1-5; unclear D gene. V gave up 5 bases and J gave up 3 bases, with 14 bases separating them. Germline-derived CDR1 and CDR2 are MDHEN and SYDVKM. The CDR3 spans 15 residues. The CDR3 protein is CASSLPGRPNQPQHF. DNA of the CDR3: TGTGCCAGCAGTCTCCCGGGCCGTCCCAATCAGCCCCAGCATTTT.

This chain joins TRBV7-2 and TRBJ2-5; D gene uncertain. V was shortened by 1 base and J by 3 bases, with 3 bases between the two germline ends. The CDR3 extends over 12 amino acids. Looked up from germline, CDR1 is SGHTA and CDR2 is FQGNSA. The CDR3 spells CASSLGEETQYF. The DNA of the CDR3 is TGTGCCAGCAGCTTAGGCGAAGAGACCCAGTACTTC.

V is TRBV6-1 and J is TRBJ2-2; no firm D call. The CDR3 extends over 12 amino acids. Germline values: CDR1 MNHNS, CDR2 SASEGT. Trimming removed 4 bases from V and 6 bases from J, with 6 bases in between. Written as DNA, the CDR3 is TGTGCCAGCAGTGCCTACTCCGGGGAGCTGTTTTTT. Its protein product is CASSAYSGELFF.

The CDR3 DNA follows: TGCAGCGTTAAGGGACTAGCGGGCAACACCGGGGAGCTGTTTTTT. Its protein is CSVKGLAGNTGELFF. V and J are TRBV20-1 and TRBJ2-2, with 12 bases that match TRBD2. Germline V gives CDR1 DFQATT, CDR2 SNEGSKA (reference sequence). The CDR3 length is 15 residues.

This clonotype was observed a handful of times. The chain has TRBV12-3 or TRBV12-4 and TRBJ2-7; 9 bases map to TRBD2. After removal of 2 bases from V and 2 bases from J, the junction contained 4 bases not matched to a gene. This CDR3 is built from 15 residues. The CDR3 nucleotides are TGTGCCAGCAGTTTATGGGCGGGAGGGCCCTACGAGCAGTACTTC. It specifies CASSLWAGGPYEQYF.

The J gene is TRBJ1-5, the V gene TRBV21-1; the table names TRBD1, a call not compared with the DNA. TRBV21-1 is designated a pseudogene. The CDR3 is 14 amino acids. CDR3 region: CASSGLTGNQPQHF. CDR3 DNA sequence: TGTGCCAGCAGCGGATTGACAGGGAATCAGCCCCAGCATTTT.

The chain carries TRBV7-2 and TRBJ1-4, with a weak D call TRBD1 (6 bases). Trimming stripped 0 bases from V and 8 bases from J, with 10 bases between. The CDR3 consists of 14 residues. Germline CDR1 SGHTA, CDR2 FQGNSA. The CDR3 loop reads CASSLAHRAEKLFF. DNA for the CDR3: TGTGCCAGCAGCTTAGCGCACAGGGCGGAAAAACTGTTTTTT. The entire variable domain, with the rest obtained from reference TRBV7-2 and TRBJ1-4, is as follows: GAGVSQSPSNKVTEKGKDVELRCDPISGHTALYWYRQSLGQGLEFLIYFQGNSAPDKSGLPSDRFSAERTGGSVSTLTIQRTQQEDSAVYLCASSLAHRAEKLFFGSGTQLSVL.

This clonotype was recorded a few times. The V gene is TRBV14, the J gene TRBJ2-5; 10 bases are shared with TRBD2. V lost 1 base, J lost 4 bases, and 9 bases stayed unmatched. Germline V gene sequence: CDR1 SGHDN, CDR2 FVKESK. This CDR3 is 17 amino acids long. The CDR3 is CASSQVASGRGGETQYF. The CDR3 DNA reads as TGTGCCAGCAGCCAAGTTGCGAGCGGGAGGGGAGGAGAGACCCAGTACTTC.

The rearrangement links TRBV7-9 to TRBJ2-5; 10 nucleotides match TRBD2. The V segment lost 1 base and the J segment 5 bases; nucleotides outside the gene matches: 7. Germline values: CDR1 SEHNR, CDR2 FQNEAQ (reference sequence). This CDR3 is 16 amino acids long. DNA for the CDR3: TGTGCCAGCAGCTTAGAGGCGGCTAGCGGGAGTGAGACCCAGTACTTC. Translated: CASSLEAASGSETQYF.

This chain links TRBV25-1 with TRBJ1-2; D is unresolved. V gave up 6 bases and J gave up 1 base, with 12 bases separating them. Germline loops: CDR1 MGHDK, CDR2 SYGVNS. CDR3 length: 14 amino acids. The CDR3 DNA is TGTGCCAGCAGACCCGAAGGCCTTAACTATGGCTACACCTTC. Translating it yields CASRPEGLNYGYTF.

The V gene is TRBV19, the J gene TRBJ1-6, with a tentative D call TRBD1 (6 bases). In germline, CDR1 is LNHDA, CDR2 SQIVND (reference sequence). The V end lost 7 bases, the J end lost 14 bases, and 27 bases lay between the germline ends. The CDR3 runs to 16 residues. CDR3 bases: TGTGCCAGTACGCCTAGAGACCGGGGGGGCTTCGGAGCCCTCCACTTT. This translates into CASTPRDRGGFGALHF.

Here the CDR3 DNA reads TGCGCCAGCATCTCCGGGACAGGATCCTACAATGAGCAGTTCTTC. It yields the protein CASISGTGSYNEQFF. The V call is TRBV5-1, the J call TRBJ2-1; 8 positions match TRBD1. There are 15 residues in the CDR3. CDR1 and CDR2 (germline): SGHRS, YFSETQ. The V segment lost 6 bases and the J segment 1 base; nucleotides outside the gene matches: 6.

The chain joins TRBV19 to TRBJ1-5; TRBD1 matches 7 bases. Unmatched junction bases numbered 2, after V lost 6 bases and J lost 0 bases. This CDR3 region has 14 residues. From germline, CDR1 is LNHDA and CDR2 SQIVND (reference sequence). Here the CDR3 reads CASRGQNSNQPQHF. The CDR3 nucleotides are TGTGCCAGTAGGGGACAGAATAGCAATCAGCCCCAGCATTTT.

The chain employs TRBV28 and TRBJ2-7, with 9 bases aligning to TRBD2. CDR1 and CDR2 from the germline V gene are MDHEN and SYDVKM. This CDR3 spans 16 amino acids. Trimming at V came to 8 bases and at J to 2 bases, leaving 13 bases not matched to a gene. This chain's CDR3 is CASSNLPGGGAYEQYF. CDR3 in DNA: TGTGCCAGCTCCAACCTTCCAGGCGGGGGGGCCTACGAGCAGTACTTC.

The chain links TRBV5-1 to TRBJ2-3, with D unresolved. This CDR3 is built from 12 residues. Per germline, CDR1 SGHRS and CDR2 YFSETQ. Between the trimmed V and J ends, which lost 5 bases and 4 bases, there was a span of 8 bases. The CDR3 DNA is TGCGCCAGCAGTCAAGGACCAGATACGCAGTATTTT. Amino acid sequence: CASSQGPDTQYF.

The rearrangement joins TRBV6-1 to TRBJ2-6; D call uncertain. Trimming stripped 5 bases from V and 3 bases from J, with 26 bases between. CDR3 length: 20 amino acids. Germline CDR1 and CDR2: MNHNS and SASEGT. CDR3 sequence reads: CASSPQPVTGSGSGANVLTF. The CDR3 nucleotides read TGTGCCAGCAGTCCTCAGCCCGTTACCGGGTCGGGTAGTGGGGCCAACGTCCTGACTTTC.

This chain connects TRBV7-6 to TRBJ2-3, with TRBD2 matching 12 bases. This CDR3 is 18 amino acids long. Trimming took 2 bases from V and 0 from J; bases not matched to a gene: 6. Germline V lookup: CDR1 SGHVS, CDR2 FNYEAQ. The DNA for the CDR3 is TGTGCCAGCAGCTTATTAGGACTAGCGGGATCTAGCACAGATACGCAGTATTTT. It yields the protein CASSLLGLAGSSTDTQYF.

V is TRBV24-1 and J is TRBJ2-3; no definite D call. The germline V gene has CDR1 KGHDR and CDR2 SFDVKD. Trimming cost V 2 bases and J 4 bases, with 12 bases left between them. The CDR3 contains 15 residues. CDR3 region: CATSDYGSGSDTQYF. The CDR3 nucleotides read TGTGCCACCAGTGATTACGGGTCAGGCTCAGATACGCAGTATTTT.